The text below deals with one T cell receptor beta chain. Per germline, CDR1 MNHNS and CDR2 SASEGT. V lost 4 bases, J lost 4 bases, and 5 bases stayed unmatched. The CDR3 spans 14 residues. This specimen belongs to a study of cytomegalovirus exposure and HLA in healthy donors. Study information: Among over 350 genotyped donors, more than 65% fell in the Caucasian-associated ancestry cluster.

Primers included in the PCR were 60 Vbeta and 13 Jbeta primers. TCRdb's table, derived via immunoSEQ multiplex PCR, lists solely in-frame clones and lacks some. The sample has 90,000 or so clones, over 55% seen once. The receptor's source is a woman between 18 and 29 years old in good health and CMV-seropositive. This chain links TRBV6-1 with TRBJ1-1; 8 nucleotides line up with TRBD1. Material for sequencing was PBMCs. CDR3 in amino acids: CASSVGTGLTEAFF. For the CDR3, the DNA is TGTGCCAGCAGTGTAGGGACAGGTCTCACTGAAGCTTTCTTT.